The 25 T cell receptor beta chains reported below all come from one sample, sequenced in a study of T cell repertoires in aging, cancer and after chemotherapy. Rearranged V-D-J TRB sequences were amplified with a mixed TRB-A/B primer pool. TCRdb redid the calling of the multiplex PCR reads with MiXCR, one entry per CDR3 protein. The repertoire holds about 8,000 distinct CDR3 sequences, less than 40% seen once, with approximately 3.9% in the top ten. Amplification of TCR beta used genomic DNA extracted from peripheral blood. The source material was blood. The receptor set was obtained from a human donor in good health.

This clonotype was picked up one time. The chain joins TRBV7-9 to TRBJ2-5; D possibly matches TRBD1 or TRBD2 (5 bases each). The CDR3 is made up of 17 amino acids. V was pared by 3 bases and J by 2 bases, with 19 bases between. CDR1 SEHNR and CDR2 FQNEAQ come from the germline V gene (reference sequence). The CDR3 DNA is TGTGCCAGCAGCTTCCGGGCGGGCTTAGGGGTACAAGAGACCCAGTACTTC. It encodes CASSFRAGLGVQETQYF.

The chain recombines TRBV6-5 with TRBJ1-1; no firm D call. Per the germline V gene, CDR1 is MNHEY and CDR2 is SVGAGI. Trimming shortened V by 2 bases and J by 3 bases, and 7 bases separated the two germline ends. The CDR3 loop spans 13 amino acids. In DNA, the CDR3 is TGTGCCAGCAGTTACCGGTATGACACTGAAGCTTTCTTT. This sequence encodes CASSYRYDTEAFF.

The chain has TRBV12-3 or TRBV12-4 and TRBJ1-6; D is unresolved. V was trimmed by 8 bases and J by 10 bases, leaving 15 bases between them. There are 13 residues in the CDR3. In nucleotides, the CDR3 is TGTGCCAGCGGAAAAGGGCTAGGATCACCCCTCCACTTT. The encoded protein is CASGKGLGSPLHF.

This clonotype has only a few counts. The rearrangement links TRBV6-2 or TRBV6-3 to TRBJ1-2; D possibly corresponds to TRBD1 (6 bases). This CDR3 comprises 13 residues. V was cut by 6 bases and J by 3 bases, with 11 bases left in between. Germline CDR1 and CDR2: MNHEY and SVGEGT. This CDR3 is CASRTGLDYGYTF. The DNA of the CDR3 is TGTGCCAGCAGAACAGGGCTTGACTATGGCTACACCTTC.

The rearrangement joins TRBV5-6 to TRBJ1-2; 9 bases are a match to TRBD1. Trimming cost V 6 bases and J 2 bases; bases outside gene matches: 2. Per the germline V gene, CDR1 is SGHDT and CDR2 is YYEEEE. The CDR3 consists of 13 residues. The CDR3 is CASKQGANYGYTF. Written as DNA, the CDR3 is TGTGCCAGCAAACAGGGGGCGAACTATGGCTACACCTTC.

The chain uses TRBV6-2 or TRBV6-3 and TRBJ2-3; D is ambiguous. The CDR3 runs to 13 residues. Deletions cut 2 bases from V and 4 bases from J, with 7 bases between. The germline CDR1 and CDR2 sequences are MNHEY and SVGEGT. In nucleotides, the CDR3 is TGTGCCAGCAGTTACCCCCTTTCAGATACGCAGTATTTT. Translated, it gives CASSYPLSDTQYF.

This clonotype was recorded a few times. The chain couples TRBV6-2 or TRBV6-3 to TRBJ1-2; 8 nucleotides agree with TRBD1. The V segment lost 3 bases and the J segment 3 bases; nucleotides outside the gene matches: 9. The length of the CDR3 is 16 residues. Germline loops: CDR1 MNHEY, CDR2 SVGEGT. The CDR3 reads CASSYLSGGMDYGYTF. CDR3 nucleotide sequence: TGTGCCAGCAGTTATTTATCAGGGGGCATGGACTATGGCTACACCTTC.

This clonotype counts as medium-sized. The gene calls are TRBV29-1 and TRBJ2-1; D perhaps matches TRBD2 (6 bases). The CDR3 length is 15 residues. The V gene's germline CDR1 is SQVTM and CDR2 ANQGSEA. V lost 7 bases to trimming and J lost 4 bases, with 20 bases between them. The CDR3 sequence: CSAGQPGGPYNEQFF. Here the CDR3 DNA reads TGCAGCGCGGGCCAGCCCGGGGGACCTTACAATGAGCAGTTCTTC.

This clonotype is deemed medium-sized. The CDR3 is CAWSVSDGLLHF. The CDR3 bases are TGTGCCTGGAGTGTTTCGGATGGATTACTCCACTTT. V usage is TRBV30 and J usage is TRBJ1-6; D is uncertain. CDR3 length: 12 residues. Germline CDR1 GTSNPN, CDR2 SVGIG (reference sequence). Trimming removed 0 bases at V and 16 bases at J, with 13 bases between.

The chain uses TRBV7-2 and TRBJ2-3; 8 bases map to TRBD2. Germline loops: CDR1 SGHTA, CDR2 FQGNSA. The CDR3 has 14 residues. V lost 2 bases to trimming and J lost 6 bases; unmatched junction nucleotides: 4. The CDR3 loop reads CASSLNSGGDTQYF. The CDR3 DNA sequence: TGTGCCAGCAGCTTAAACTCGGGGGGGGATACGCAGTATTTT.

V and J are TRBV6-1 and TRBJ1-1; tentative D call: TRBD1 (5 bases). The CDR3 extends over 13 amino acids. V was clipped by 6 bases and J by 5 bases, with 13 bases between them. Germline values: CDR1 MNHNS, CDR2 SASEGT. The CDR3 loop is CASRRQGLTEAFF. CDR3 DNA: TGTGCCAGCAGGAGGCAGGGTCTGACTGAAGCTTTCTTT.

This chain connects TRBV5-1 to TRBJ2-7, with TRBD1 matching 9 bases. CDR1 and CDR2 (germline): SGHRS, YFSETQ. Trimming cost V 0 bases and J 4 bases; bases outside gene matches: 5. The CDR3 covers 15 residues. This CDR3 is CASSLGGGQGYEQYF. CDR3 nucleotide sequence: TGCGCCAGCAGCTTGGGGGGTGGACAGGGGTACGAGCAGTACTTC.

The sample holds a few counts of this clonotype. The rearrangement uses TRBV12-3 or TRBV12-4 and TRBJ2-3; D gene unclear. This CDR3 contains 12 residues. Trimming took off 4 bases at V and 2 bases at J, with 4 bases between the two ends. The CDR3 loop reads CASSSFTDTQYF. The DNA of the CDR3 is TGTGCCAGCAGTTCTTTCACAGATACGCAGTATTTT.

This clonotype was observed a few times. CDR3 sequence (DNA): TGTGCCAGCAGTTACTCGGGGCAGGGCGGCTACGAGCAGTACTTC. Its protein is CASSYSGQGGYEQYF. The V call is TRBV6-2 or TRBV6-3, the J call TRBJ2-7; perhaps TRBD1 as D (5 bases). Between the trimmed V and J ends, which lost 0 bases and 3 bases, there was a span of 12 bases. The CDR3 is made up of 15 amino acids. The germline V gene encodes CDR1 MNHEY and CDR2 SVGEGT.

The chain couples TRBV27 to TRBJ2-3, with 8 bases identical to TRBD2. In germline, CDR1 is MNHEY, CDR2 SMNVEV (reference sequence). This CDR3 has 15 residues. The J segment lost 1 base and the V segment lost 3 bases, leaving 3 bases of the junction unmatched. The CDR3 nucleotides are TGTGCCAGCAGTTTCGGGCGGGGGGGCACAGATACGCAGTATTTT. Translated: CASSFGRGGTDTQYF.

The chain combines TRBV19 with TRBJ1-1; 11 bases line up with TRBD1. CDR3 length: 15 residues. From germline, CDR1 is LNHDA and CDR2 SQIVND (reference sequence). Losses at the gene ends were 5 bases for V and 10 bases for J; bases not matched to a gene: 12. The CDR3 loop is CASSPPRTGGVRAFF. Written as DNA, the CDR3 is TGTGCCAGTAGTCCCCCCCGGACAGGGGGCGTGAGAGCTTTCTTT.

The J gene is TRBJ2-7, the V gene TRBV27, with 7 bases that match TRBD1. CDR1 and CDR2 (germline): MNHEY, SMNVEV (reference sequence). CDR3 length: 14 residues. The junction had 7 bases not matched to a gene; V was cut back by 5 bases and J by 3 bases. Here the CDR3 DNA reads TGTGCCAGCAGTACCGGACAGGATCTCTACGAGCAGTACTTC. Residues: CASSTGQDLYEQYF.

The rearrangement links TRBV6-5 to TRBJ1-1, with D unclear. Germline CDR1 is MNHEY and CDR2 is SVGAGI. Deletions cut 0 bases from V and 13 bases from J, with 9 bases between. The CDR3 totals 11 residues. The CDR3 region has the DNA TGTGCCAGCAGTTACTCGGAGGCGCTTTTCTTT. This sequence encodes CASSYSEALFF.

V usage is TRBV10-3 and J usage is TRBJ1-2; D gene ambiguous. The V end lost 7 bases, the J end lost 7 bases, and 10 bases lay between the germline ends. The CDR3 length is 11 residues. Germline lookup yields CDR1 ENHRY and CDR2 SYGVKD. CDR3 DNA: TGTGCCATCATGGGAGGGAGTGGCTACACCTTC. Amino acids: CAIMGGSGYTF.

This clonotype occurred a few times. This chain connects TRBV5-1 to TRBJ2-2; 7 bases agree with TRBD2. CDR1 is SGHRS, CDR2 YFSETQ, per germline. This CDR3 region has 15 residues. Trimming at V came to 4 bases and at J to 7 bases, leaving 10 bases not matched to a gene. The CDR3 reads CASSTGQTSDGELFF. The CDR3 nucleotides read TGCGCCAGCAGCACGGGCCAAACTAGCGACGGGGAGCTGTTTTTT.

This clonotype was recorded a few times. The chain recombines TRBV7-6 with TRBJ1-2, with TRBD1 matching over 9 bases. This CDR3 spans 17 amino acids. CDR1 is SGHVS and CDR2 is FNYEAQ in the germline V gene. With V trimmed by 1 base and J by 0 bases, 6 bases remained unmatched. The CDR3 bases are TGTGCCAGCAGCTTAGGGACAGGGGATGGAGCTAACTATGGCTACACCTTC. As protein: CASSLGTGDGANYGYTF. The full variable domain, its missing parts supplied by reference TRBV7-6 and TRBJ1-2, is GAGVSQSPRYKVTKRGQDVALRCDPISGHVSLYWYRQALGQGPEFLTYFNYEAQQDKSGLPNDRFSAERPEGSISTLTIQRTEQRDSAMYRCASSLGTGDGANYGYTFGSGTRLTVV.

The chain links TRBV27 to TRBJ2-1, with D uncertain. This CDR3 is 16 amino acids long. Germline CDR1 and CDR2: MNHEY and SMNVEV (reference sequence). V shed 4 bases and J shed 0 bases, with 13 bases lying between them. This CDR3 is CASSSPYGDSYNEQFF. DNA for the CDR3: TGTGCCAGCAGTTCCCCCTATGGAGACTCCTACAATGAGCAGTTCTTC.

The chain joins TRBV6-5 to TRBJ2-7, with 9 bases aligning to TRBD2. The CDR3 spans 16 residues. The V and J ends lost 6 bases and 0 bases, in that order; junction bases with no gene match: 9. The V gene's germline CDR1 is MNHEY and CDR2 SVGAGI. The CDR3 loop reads CASREPAGGSSYEQYF. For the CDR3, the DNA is TGTGCCAGCAGAGAACCAGCGGGGGGCTCCTCCTACGAGCAGTACTTC.

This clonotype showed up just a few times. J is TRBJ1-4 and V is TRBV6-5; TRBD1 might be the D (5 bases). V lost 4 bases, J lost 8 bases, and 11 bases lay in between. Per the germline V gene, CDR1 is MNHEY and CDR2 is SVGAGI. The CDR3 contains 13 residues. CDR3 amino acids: CASSLEAGEKLFF. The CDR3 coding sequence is TGTGCCAGCAGTTTGGAGGCAGGGGAAAAACTGTTTTTT.

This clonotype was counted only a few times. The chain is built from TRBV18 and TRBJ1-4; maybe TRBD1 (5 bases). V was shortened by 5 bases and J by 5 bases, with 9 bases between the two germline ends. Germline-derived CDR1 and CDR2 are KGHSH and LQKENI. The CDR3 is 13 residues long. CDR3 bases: TGTGCCAGCTCAAGCCAGGGAAATGAAAAACTGTTTTTT. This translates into CASSSQGNEKLFF.